Listed below are T cell receptor beta chains from one sample, sequenced in a study of regulatory T cells in long-lasting Graves disease. Using its own MiXCR run on the multiplex PCR reads, TCRdb lists one record per CDR3 protein. The table shows about 460,000 distinct CDR3 sequences, with approximately 14% occurring only once. The sample was also linked to a second study, of T cells in Graves' hyperthyroidism and ophthalmopathy.

The sample in question was peripheral blood mononuclear cells (PBMCs), obtained at new diagnosis, from a patient treated with antithyroid drugs. The receptor source for this set is a woman aged 45-60 years with Graves disease. Both conserved end residues are part of each CDR3. The order of the fields is D gene, clone size, J gene, V gene, CDR3 length, CDR3 protein, CDR3 DNA. The D gene is left open where the match is weak. Some rows mark clone size as missing; the rest say once, few, many or name a class of expanded clone.

D: TRBD1
size: .
J: TRBJ1-5
V: TRBV28
length: 17
CDR3: CASRGRVGTGGGQPQHF
DNA: TGTGCCAGCAGGGGTCGGGTGGGGACAGGGGGCGGGCAGCCCCAGCATTTT

D: TRBD2
size: many
J: TRBJ2-3
V: TRBV10-3
length: 15
CDR3: CAIRGLAGEGDTQYF
DNA: TGTGCCATCAGAGGACTAGCGGGAGAAGGAGATACGCAGTATTTT

D: .
size: .
J: TRBJ2-1
V: TRBV3-1
length: 13
CDR3: CASSHSGNNEQFF
DNA: TGTGCCAGCAGCCACAGTGGAAACAATGAGCAGTTCTTC

D: .
size: many
J: TRBJ2-3
V: TRBV7-3
length: 15
CDR3: CASSLVGSSTDTQYF
DNA: TGTGCCAGCAGCTTAGTTGGTAGCAGCACAGATACGCAGTATTTT

D: .
size: .
J: TRBJ2-2
V: TRBV4-1
length: 15
CDR3: CASSLGTISTGELFF
DNA: TGCGCCAGCAGTCTCGGGACGATTTCCACCGGGGAGCTGTTTTTT

D: TRBD1
size: many
J: TRBJ1-1
V: TRBV28
length: 15
CDR3: CASSSSGTGVTEAFF
DNA: TGTGCCAGCAGTTCCTCCGGGACAGGGGTGACTGAAGCTTTCTTT

D: TRBD1
size: few
J: TRBJ2-7
V: TRBV7-9
length: 14
CDR3: CASSFGDRGPEQYF
DNA: TGTGCCAGCAGCTTTGGGGACAGGGGGCCCGAGCAGTACTTC

D: .
size: .
J: TRBJ1-5
V: TRBV7-2
length: 15
CDR3: CASSSPTRLLLPQHF
DNA: TGTGCCAGCAGCTCCCCGACGAGGTTATTGTTGCCCCAGCATTTT

D: .
size: .
J: TRBJ2-7
V: TRBV9
length: 16
CDR3: CASSVAPSEGGYEQYF
DNA: TGTGCCAGCAGCGTAGCTCCGTCCGAAGGGGGTTACGAGCAGTACTTC

D: .
size: many
J: TRBJ2-3
V: TRBV6-1
length: 15
CDR3: CASSLLGAALITQYF
DNA: TGTGCCAGCAGCCTCCTGGGCGCCGCCCTAATTACGCAGTATTTT

D: .
size: many
J: TRBJ1-2
V: TRBV7-9
length: 14
CDR3: CASSLAGANYGYTF
DNA: TGTGCCAGCAGCTTAGCGGGAGCTAACTATGGCTACACCTTC

D: .
size: few
J: TRBJ2-1
V: TRBV9
length: 13
CDR3: CASSGTTRVEQFF
DNA: TGTGCCAGCAGCGGAACAACTAGAGTTGAGCAGTTCTTC

D: TRBD2
size: .
J: TRBJ2-2
V: TRBV5-1
length: 16
CDR3: CASSLAVTSDTGELFF
DNA: TGCGCCAGCAGCTTGGCCGTGACTAGCGACACCGGGGAGCTGTTTTTT

D: TRBD2
size: many
J: TRBJ2-1
V: TRBV30
length: 15
CDR3: CAWSPGLAGLDEQFF
DNA: TGTGCCTGGAGCCCCGGACTAGCGGGACTGGATGAGCAGTTCTTC

D: .
size: few
J: TRBJ2-1
V: TRBV19
length: 13
CDR3: CASRRSAVREQFF
DNA: TGTGCCAGTAGAAGATCCGCGGTACGTGAGCAGTTCTTC

D: .
size: many
J: TRBJ2-1
V: TRBV7-3
length: 13
CDR3: CASSQGHSGEQFF
DNA: TGTGCCAGCAGCCAGGGACATTCGGGGGAGCAGTTCTTC

D: TRBD2
size: .
J: TRBJ2-1
V: TRBV19
length: 15
CDR3: CVTARDYEFYNEQFF
DNA: TGTGTCACAGCTCGGGACTATGAATTCTACAATGAGCAGTTCTTC

D: .
size: many
J: TRBJ2-4
V: TRBV12-3/TRBV12-4
length: 16
CDR3: CASRIANPLAKNIQYF
DNA: TGTGCCAGCAGAATAGCGAATCCCCTAGCCAAAAACATTCAGTACTTC

D: .
size: .
J: TRBJ2-1
V: TRBV28
length: 14
CDR3: CASRRGRIYNEQFF
DNA: TGTGCCAGCCGGCGCGGACGGATCTACAATGAGCAGTTCTTC

D: .
size: many
J: TRBJ2-7
V: TRBV3-1
length: 14
CDR3: CASSQESGAYEQYF
DNA: TGTGCCAGCAGCCAAGAGTCAGGAGCCTACGAGCAGTACTTC

D: .
size: many
J: TRBJ2-2
V: TRBV30
length: 12
CDR3: CAWNRDTGELFF
DNA: TGTGCCTGGAACAGGGACACCGGGGAGCTGTTTTTT

D: .
size: many
J: TRBJ1-4
V: TRBV20-1
length: 13
CDR3: CSAHRAQGEKLFF
DNA: TGCAGTGCTCACAGGGCCCAGGGTGAAAAACTGTTTTTT

D: TRBD2
size: once
J: TRBJ2-7
V: TRBV9
length: 16
CDR3: CASSARGGGLSYEQYF
DNA: TGTGCCAGCAGCGCTCGGGGGGGGGGGCTCTCCTACGAGCAGTACTTC

D: TRBD1
size: few
J: TRBJ1-5
V: TRBV3-1
length: 14
CDR3: CASSTGTGSQPQHF
DNA: TGTGCCAGCAGCACCGGGACAGGGAGCCAGCCCCAGCATTTT

D: .
size: .
J: TRBJ1-2
V: TRBV10-3
length: 15
CDR3: CAISESSQGNYGYTF
DNA: TGTGCCATCAGTGAGTCGAGTCAGGGGAACTATGGCTACACCTTC

D: .
size: .
J: TRBJ1-3
V: TRBV5-5
length: 15
CDR3: CASSLAADAGNTIYF
DNA: TGCGCCAGCAGCTTGGCTGCAGATGCTGGGAACACCATATATTTT

D: .
size: many
J: TRBJ2-1
V: TRBV28
length: 16
CDR3: CASSPRQSSRYNEQFF
DNA: TGTGCCAGCAGTCCTCGGCAGTCTAGCAGATACAATGAGCAGTTCTTC

D: .
size: many
J: TRBJ2-7
V: TRBV5-1
length: 13
CDR3: CASSWIIADEQYF
DNA: TGCGCCAGCAGCTGGATTATAGCCGACGAGCAGTACTTC

D: .
size: many
J: TRBJ2-2
V: TRBV2
length: 15
CDR3: CASSGVAGYIGELFF
DNA: TGTGCCAGCAGTGGTGTGGCGGGATATATCGGGGAGCTGTTTTTT

D: TRBD2
size: many
J: TRBJ2-4
V: TRBV2
length: 16
CDR3: CASSESLAGLRNIQYF
DNA: TGTGCCAGCAGTGAATCTTTGGCGGGACTAAGAAACATTCAGTACTTC

D: .
size: .
J: TRBJ2-1
V: TRBV30
length: 14
CDR3: CAWSHPGVDNEQFF
DNA: TGTGCCTGGAGTCACCCAGGGGTGGACAATGAGCAGTTCTTC

D: TRBD2
size: few
J: TRBJ2-1
V: TRBV19
length: 13
CDR3: CASSILAGNEQFF
DNA: TGTGCCAGTAGTATTTTAGCGGGGAATGAGCAGTTCTTC

D: .
size: many
J: TRBJ2-5
V: TRBV20-1
length: 13
CDR3: CSATNRVRETQYF
DNA: TGCAGTGCTACCAACAGGGTTCGAGAGACCCAGTACTTC

D: .
size: few
J: TRBJ2-2
V: TRBV2
length: 16
CDR3: CASSEVGAENTGELFF
DNA: TGTGCCAGCAGTGAGGTAGGGGCTGAGAACACCGGGGAGCTGTTTTTT

D: TRBD2
size: many
J: TRBJ2-3
V: TRBV4-1
length: 15
CDR3: CASSQTSGVGDTQYF
DNA: TGCGCCAGCAGCCAGACTAGCGGGGTGGGTGATACGCAGTATTTT

D: TRBD1
size: few
J: TRBJ2-4
V: TRBV20-1
length: 18
CDR3: CSATGTGGNLSYENIQYF
DNA: TGCAGTGCTACCGGGACAGGGGGCAATCTTAGTTACGAAAACATTCAGTACTTC

D: .
size: few
J: TRBJ1-4
V: TRBV6-5
length: 13
CDR3: CASSYSPGKGLFF
DNA: TGTGCCAGCAGTTACTCACCGGGGAAAGGGCTGTTTTTT

D: .
size: .
J: TRBJ1-4
V: TRBV5-1
length: 16
CDR3: CASSSSDGQQGEKLFF
DNA: TGCGCCAGCAGCTCTAGCGACGGACAACAGGGCGAAAAACTGTTTTTT

D: .
size: many
J: TRBJ1-2
V: TRBV28
length: 12
CDR3: CASSLGPRGYTF
DNA: TGTGCCAGCAGTTTGGGACCACGGGGCTACACCTTC

D: .
size: many
J: TRBJ1-5
V: TRBV20-1
length: 17
CDR3: CSARDRTGFLSNQPQHF
DNA: TGCAGTGCTAGAGATCGAACAGGTTTTCTTAGCAATCAGCCCCAGCATTTT

D: TRBD2
size: many
J: TRBJ2-2
V: TRBV2
length: 15
CDR3: CASSRTSGTTGELFF
DNA: TGTGCCAGCAGTAGGACTAGCGGGACGACCGGGGAGCTGTTTTTT

D: .
size: many
J: TRBJ2-3
V: TRBV28
length: 18
CDR3: CASSPSLGLQPSTDTQYF
DNA: TGTGCCAGCAGTCCATCCTTGGGGCTTCAACCTAGCACAGATACGCAGTATTTT

D: .
size: few
J: TRBJ2-4
V: TRBV19
length: 16
CDR3: CASTSLGQWVKNIQYF
DNA: TGTGCCAGTACCTCCCTTGGACAGTGGGTCAAAAACATTCAGTACTTC

D: .
size: many
J: TRBJ1-1
V: TRBV13
length: 12
CDR3: CASSLPPTEAFF
DNA: TGTGCCAGCAGCTTACCACCCACTGAAGCTTTCTTT

D: .
size: .
J: TRBJ2-7
V: TRBV13
length: 12
CDR3: CASSTRTGEQYF
DNA: TGTGCCAGCAGCACTAGGACGGGCGAGCAGTACTTC

D: .
size: many
J: TRBJ1-5
V: TRBV9
length: 13
CDR3: CASSVAPNQPQHF
DNA: TGTGCCAGCAGCGTAGCTCCCAATCAGCCCCAGCATTTT

D: .
size: few
J: TRBJ2-1
V: TRBV11-2
length: 18
CDR3: CASSTPWGRFSSYNEQFF
DNA: TGTGCCAGCAGCACACCCTGGGGACGGTTTAGCTCCTACAATGAGCAGTTCTTC

D: .
size: .
J: TRBJ2-5
V: TRBV27
length: 17
CDR3: CASSRQGATSGMETQYF
DNA: TGTGCCAGCAGTAGACAGGGGGCGACTAGCGGGATGGAGACCCAGTACTTC